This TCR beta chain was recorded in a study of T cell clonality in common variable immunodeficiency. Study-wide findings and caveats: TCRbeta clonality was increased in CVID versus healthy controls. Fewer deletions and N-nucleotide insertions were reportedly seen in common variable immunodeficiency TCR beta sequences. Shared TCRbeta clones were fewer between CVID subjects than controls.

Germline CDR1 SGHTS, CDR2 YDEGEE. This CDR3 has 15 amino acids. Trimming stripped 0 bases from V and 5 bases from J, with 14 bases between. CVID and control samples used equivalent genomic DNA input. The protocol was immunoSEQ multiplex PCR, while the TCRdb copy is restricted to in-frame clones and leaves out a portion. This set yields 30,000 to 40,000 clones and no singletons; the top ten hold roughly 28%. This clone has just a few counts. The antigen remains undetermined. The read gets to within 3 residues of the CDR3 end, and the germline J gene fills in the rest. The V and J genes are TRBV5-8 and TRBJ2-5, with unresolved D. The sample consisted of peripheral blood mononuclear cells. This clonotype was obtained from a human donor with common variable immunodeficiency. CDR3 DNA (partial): TGTGCCAGCAGCTTGGTTCTAGGAACATGGGAGACC. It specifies CASSLVLGTWET. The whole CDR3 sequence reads CASSLVLGTWETQYF.